This T cell receptor beta chain was identified during a study of blood T cell repertoires in COVID-19. Study-wide background: Sample material is recorded as cDNA or gDNA derived from T cells, B-cell-depleted T cells, or PBMCs.

Clinical history reported by participants formed the basis on which cohorts were assigned. For recovered donors of Cohort 3, there were two negative PCRs, clearance, or symptom resolution. The CDR3 has 18 amino acids. The germline gives CDR1 LNHDA, CDR2 SQIVND (reference sequence). Trimming left V 5 bases short and J 0 bases short, with 17 bases between. Per the study methods: Estimated nucleated cell counts came from reference gene primer amplification. Profiling relied on immunoSEQ multiplex PCR, and the TCRdb table lists in-frame clones only, not all of them. V and J calls and clone size come straight from that table; D and trimming were deduced from the DNA. The data hold a few hundred thousand clones, with 65% to 85% observed a single time.

The source material was PBMCs or T cells enriched from blood (not recorded which). V gene TRBV19 combines with J gene TRBJ2-6; D is possibly TRBD1 (6 bases). The receptor's source is a man aged 50-59 years who had recovered from COVID-19. The DNA of the CDR3 is TGTGCCAGTAGTCACCCCGGGACAAGGGGCTCTGGGGCCAACGTCCTGACTTTC. It is translated as CASSHPGTRGSGANVLTF.